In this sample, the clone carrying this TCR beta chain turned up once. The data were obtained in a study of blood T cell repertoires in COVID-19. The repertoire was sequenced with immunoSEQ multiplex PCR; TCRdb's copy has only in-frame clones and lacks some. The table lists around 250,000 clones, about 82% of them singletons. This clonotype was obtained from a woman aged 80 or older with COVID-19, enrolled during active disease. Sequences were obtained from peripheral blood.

Here the CDR3 DNA reads TGTGCCAGCAGCCATTTCGACAGGGAGGAAAAACTGTTTTTT. It specifies CASSHFDREEKLFF. The rearrangement uses TRBV4-2 and TRBJ1-4; 7 bases align to TRBD1. Trimming removed 3 bases from V and 8 bases from J; junction bases left unmatched: 6. Per the germline V gene, CDR1 is LGHNA and CDR2 is YNFKEQ. This CDR3 region has 14 residues.